This record concerns one T cell receptor beta chain sequence. Its antigen is still unknown. The germline CDR1 and CDR2 sequences are SGHDT and YYEEEE. The CDR3 has 16 residues. The V end lost 1 base, the J end lost 0 bases, and 10 bases lay between the germline ends. This entry comes from a study of cytomegalovirus exposure and HLA in healthy donors. Findings and caveats of the study: Among TCR beta chains, those listed as cytomegalovirus-associated numbered roughly 150. Reportedly, TCR beta sequences accurately predicted HLA-A and HLA-B alleles in most subjects.

Use of 60 Vbeta and 13 Jbeta primers characterized the PCR. Sequencing was performed with immunoSEQ multiplex PCR; in TCRdb, only in-frame clones are kept and a portion is missing. Of more than 100,000 clones listed, 80% are singletons. The clonotype originates from a man aged 25-45 years in good health and CMV-seronegative. V usage is TRBV5-6 and J usage is TRBJ2-2, with a tentative D call TRBD1 (8 bases). Sequencing used PBMCs. This chain's CDR3 is CASSLTGGANTGELFF. As DNA, the CDR3 is TGTGCCAGCAGCTTGACAGGGGGGGCGAACACCGGGGAGCTGTTTTTT.